The clone carrying this T cell receptor (beta chain) has a count of ten or more. TCRdb redid the calling of the RT-PCR reads with MiXCR, one entry per CDR3 protein. The sample lists about 230,000 distinct CDR3 sequences; 14% were seen once. This sample is part of a study of patients and donors after allogeneic stem cell transplantation. The CDR3 is 15 amino acids. The V segment lost 0 bases and the J segment 6 bases; nucleotides outside the gene matches: 6. Per germline, CDR1 LGHDT and CDR2 YNNKEL (reference sequence). Sequencing input: blood, either unsorted or a sorted T cell fraction (not recorded which). The clonotype was recovered from a human donor who was either an allogeneic HSCT recipient or a stem cell or donor lymphocyte infusion donor (not recorded which). It is not recorded whose cells these are; they may come from a transplant donor. The gene calls are TRBV3-1 and TRBJ2-3; TRBD2 matches 7 bases. In nucleotides, the CDR3 is TGTGCCAGCAGCCAAGACGGAGCGGGGTTTGATACGCAGTATTTT. The encoded protein is CASSQDGAGFDTQYF.